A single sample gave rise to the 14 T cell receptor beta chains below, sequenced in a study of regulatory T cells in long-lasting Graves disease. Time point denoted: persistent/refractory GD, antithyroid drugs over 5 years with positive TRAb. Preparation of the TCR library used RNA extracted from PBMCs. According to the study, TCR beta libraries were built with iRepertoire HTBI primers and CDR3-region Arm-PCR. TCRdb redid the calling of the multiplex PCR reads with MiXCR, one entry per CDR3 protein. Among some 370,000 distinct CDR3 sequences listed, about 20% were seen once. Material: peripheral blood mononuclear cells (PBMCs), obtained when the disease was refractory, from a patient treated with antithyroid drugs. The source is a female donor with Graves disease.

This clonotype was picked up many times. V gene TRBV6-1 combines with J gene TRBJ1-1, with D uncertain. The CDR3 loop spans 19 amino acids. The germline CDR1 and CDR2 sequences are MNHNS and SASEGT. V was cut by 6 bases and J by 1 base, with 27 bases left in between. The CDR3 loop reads CASRGSTFPPLKPNTEAFF. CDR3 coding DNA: TGTGCCAGCAGGGGATCAACTTTCCCCCCATTAAAACCGAACACTGAAGCTTTCTTT.

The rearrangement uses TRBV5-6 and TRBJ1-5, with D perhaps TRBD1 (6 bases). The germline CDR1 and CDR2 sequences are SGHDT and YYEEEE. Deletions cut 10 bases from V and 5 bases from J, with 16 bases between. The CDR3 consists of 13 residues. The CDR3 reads CACRLSGDQPQHF. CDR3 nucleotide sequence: TGTGCCTGCCGGCTATCAGGGGATCAGCCCCAGCATTTT.

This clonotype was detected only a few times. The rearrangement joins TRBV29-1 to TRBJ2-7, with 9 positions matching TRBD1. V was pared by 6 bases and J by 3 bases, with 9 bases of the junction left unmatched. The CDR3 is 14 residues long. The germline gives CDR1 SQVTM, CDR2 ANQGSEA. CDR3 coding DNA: TGCAGCGTCGAGGGGGGACAGGGCAACTACGAGCAGTACTTC. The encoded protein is CSVEGGQGNYEQYF.

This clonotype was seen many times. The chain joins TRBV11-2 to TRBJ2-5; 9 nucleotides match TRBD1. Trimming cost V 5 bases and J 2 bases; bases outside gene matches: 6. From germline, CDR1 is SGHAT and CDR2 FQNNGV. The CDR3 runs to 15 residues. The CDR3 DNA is TGTGCCAGCAGCCGCACAGGGGGCAGACAAGAGACCCAGTACTTC. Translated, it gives CASSRTGGRQETQYF.

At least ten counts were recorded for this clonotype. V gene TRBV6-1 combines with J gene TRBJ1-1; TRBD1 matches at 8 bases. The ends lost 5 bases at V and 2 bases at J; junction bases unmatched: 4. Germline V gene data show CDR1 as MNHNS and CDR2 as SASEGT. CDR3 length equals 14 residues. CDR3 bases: TGTGCCAGCAGTAGGGACAGGCAAAACACTGAAGCTTTCTTT. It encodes CASSRDRQNTEAFF.

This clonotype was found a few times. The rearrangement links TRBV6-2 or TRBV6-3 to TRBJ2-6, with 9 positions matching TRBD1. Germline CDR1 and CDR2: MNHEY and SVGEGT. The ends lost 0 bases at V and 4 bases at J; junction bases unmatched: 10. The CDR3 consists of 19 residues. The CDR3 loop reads CASSYSPGQGQGGANVLTF. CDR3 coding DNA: TGTGCCAGCAGTTACTCACCGGGACAGGGTCAGGGAGGGGCCAACGTCCTGACTTTC.

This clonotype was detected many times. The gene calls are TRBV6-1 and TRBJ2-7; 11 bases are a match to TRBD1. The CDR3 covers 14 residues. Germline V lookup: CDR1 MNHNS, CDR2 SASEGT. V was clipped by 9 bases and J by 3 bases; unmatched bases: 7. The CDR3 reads CASKGTGGFYEQYF. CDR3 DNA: TGTGCCAGTAAAGGGACAGGGGGGTTCTACGAGCAGTACTTC.

CDR3 in amino acids: CAWSVNSLPQETQYF. CDR3 coding DNA: TGTGCCTGGAGTGTCAACTCACTGCCTCAAGAGACCCAGTACTTC. The chain recombines TRBV30 with TRBJ2-5; D is ambiguous. Deletions cut 0 bases from V and 2 bases from J, with 13 bases between. There are 15 residues in the CDR3. Germline-derived CDR1 and CDR2 are GTSNPN and SVGIG (reference sequence).

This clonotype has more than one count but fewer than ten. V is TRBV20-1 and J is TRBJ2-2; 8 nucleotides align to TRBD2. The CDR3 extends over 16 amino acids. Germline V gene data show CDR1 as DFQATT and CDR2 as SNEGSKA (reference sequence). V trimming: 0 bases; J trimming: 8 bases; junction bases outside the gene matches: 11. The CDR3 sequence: CSAREDIKSGRGELFF. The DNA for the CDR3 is TGCAGTGCTAGAGAAGATATCAAGAGCGGGAGAGGGGAGCTGTTTTTT.

The chain's CDR3 is CASSLGFWTGADTEAFF. The CDR3 DNA reads as TGTGCCAGCAGCTTAGGGTTCTGGACAGGGGCGGACACTGAAGCTTTCTTT. The chain couples TRBV7-8 to TRBJ1-1; 9 bases are a match to TRBD1. Germline V gene lookup returns CDR1 SGHVS and CDR2 FQNEAQ. The V segment lost 1 base and the J segment 3 bases; nucleotides outside the gene matches: 9. The CDR3 is 17 amino acids.

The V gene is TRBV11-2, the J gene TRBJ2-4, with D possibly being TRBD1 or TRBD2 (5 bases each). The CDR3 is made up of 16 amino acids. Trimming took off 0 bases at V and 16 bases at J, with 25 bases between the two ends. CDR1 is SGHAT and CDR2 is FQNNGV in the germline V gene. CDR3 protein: CASSLDRADTYQYSYF. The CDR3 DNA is TGTGCCAGCAGCTTAGATCGAGCGGACACTTATCAGTACTCCTACTTC.

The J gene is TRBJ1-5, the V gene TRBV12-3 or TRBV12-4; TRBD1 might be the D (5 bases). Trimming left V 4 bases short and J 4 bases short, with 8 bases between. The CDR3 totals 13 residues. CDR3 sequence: CASSWGWNQPQHF. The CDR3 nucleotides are TGTGCCAGCAGTTGGGGGTGGAATCAGCCCCAGCATTTT.

The CDR3 DNA follows: TGTGCCAGCAGTTCCCGACTAGCGGGAGTCGCGGAGACCCAGTACTTC. Amino acid sequence: CASSSRLAGVAETQYF. This rearrangement joins TRBV12-3 or TRBV12-4 to TRBJ2-5; 12 bases line up with TRBD2. With 4 bases clipped from V and 5 bases from J, the junction kept 8 bases outside the gene matches. The CDR3 sequence is 16 residues long.

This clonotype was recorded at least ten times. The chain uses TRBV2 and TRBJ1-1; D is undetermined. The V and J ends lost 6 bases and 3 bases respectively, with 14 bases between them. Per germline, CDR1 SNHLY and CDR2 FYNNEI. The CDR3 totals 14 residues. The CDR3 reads CASRGVDFYTEAFF. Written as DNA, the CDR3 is TGTGCCAGCAGAGGAGTGGACTTCTACACTGAAGCTTTCTTT.